Below are 22 T cell receptor beta chains sequenced from a single sample in a study of neurological immune-mediated disorders. MiXCR was run by TCRdb on the 5' RACE reads, yielding one entry per CDR3 protein. The sample holds 65,000 to 75,000 distinct CDR3 sequences, around 5.1% seen once. Sequencing input: PBMCs. The receptors were gathered from a human donor with multiple sclerosis. The donor label of this sample is uncertain.

By share, this clonotype counts as medium-sized. J is TRBJ1-6 and V is TRBV7-8; D is undetermined. The CDR3 runs 12 residues. Germline lookup yields CDR1 SGHVS and CDR2 FQNEAQ. Trimming pared 3 bases from V and 13 bases from J, leaving 10 bases between. The DNA for the CDR3 is TGTGCCAGCAGCTTTCCCCGGTCTCCCCTCCACTTT. The encoded protein is CASSFPRSPLHF.

The chain employs TRBV20-1 and TRBJ2-1; D perhaps matches TRBD2 (5 bases). Trimming removed 3 bases from V and 3 bases from J, with 6 bases in between. The germline V gene encodes CDR1 DFQATT and CDR2 SNEGSKA (reference sequence). The CDR3 length is 12 residues. This CDR3 reads CSARDFYNEQFF. The DNA for the CDR3 is TGCAGTGCTAGGGACTTCTACAATGAGCAGTTCTTC.

This clonotype has a count of ten or more. V gene TRBV5-5 combines with J gene TRBJ1-3; 7 bases agree with TRBD1. Trimming cost V 5 bases and J 5 bases; bases outside gene matches: 10. Germline values: CDR1 SGHKS, CDR2 YYEKEE (reference sequence). This CDR3 has 15 amino acids. The DNA for the CDR3 is TGTGCCAGCAGTCCCGATGGACAGGTTCGAAACACCATATATTTT. Translated, it gives CASSPDGQVRNTIYF.

This clonotype was seen repeatedly, ten times or more. The rearrangement joins TRBV4-1 to TRBJ2-1, with a possible D match to TRBD2 (5 bases). V was shortened by 1 base and J by 5 bases, with 18 bases between the two germline ends. This CDR3 region has 17 residues. Germline lookup yields CDR1 MGHRA and CDR2 YSYEKL. In nucleotides, the CDR3 is TGCGCCAGCAGCCAAGGTCCCGGCGGGTTCCCCGACAATGAGCAGTTCTTC. Amino acid sequence: CASSQGPGGFPDNEQFF.

At least ten counts were recorded for this clonotype. The genes are TRBV2 and TRBJ1-1; D unclear. From germline, CDR1 is SNHLY and CDR2 FYNNEI. The ends were cut back, 4 bases at V and 4 bases at J, with 10 bases in the middle. The CDR3 runs 13 residues. The CDR3 loop reads CASSGQFFTEAFF. The CDR3 DNA reads as TGTGCCAGCAGTGGGCAGTTCTTCACTGAAGCTTTCTTT.

This clonotype was seen ten or more times. V is TRBV20-1 and J is TRBJ2-7, with D unclear. V lost 2 bases and J 6 bases, leaving 11 bases between the germline ends. The CDR3 is 12 residues long. Germline CDR1 reads DFQATT; CDR2 reads SNEGSKA (reference sequence). The CDR3 DNA sequence: TGCAGTGCTAGACGGAGCCTGGGCGAGCAGTACTTC. Encoded protein: CSARRSLGEQYF.

The rearrangement links TRBV5-5 to TRBJ2-7; TRBD1 matches at 7 bases. V lost 1 base and J lost 4; bases outside the gene matches: 8. This CDR3 has 15 residues. The germline V gene encodes CDR1 SGHKS and CDR2 YYEKEE (reference sequence). The CDR3 protein is CASSLMGQIFYEQYF. The CDR3 DNA reads TGTGCCAGCAGCTTGATGGGACAGATATTTTACGAGCAGTACTTC.

This clonotype came up many times. V usage is TRBV7-2 and J usage is TRBJ2-7; D gene unclear. Trimming pared 5 bases from V and 2 bases from J, leaving 7 bases between. The CDR3 is 12 residues long. Germline V gene lookup returns CDR1 SGHTA and CDR2 FQGNSA. CDR3 DNA: TGTGCCAGCAGCCACGCAACCTACGAGCAGTACTTC. Translation: CASSHATYEQYF.

This clonotype was seen a single time. The DNA for the CDR3 is TGCAGTGCTGGCTCGGACAGGGCCTTATCCGGTGAGCAGTTCTTC. Translation gives CSAGSDRALSGEQFF. This rearrangement joins TRBV20-1 to TRBJ2-1; 8 bases are a match to TRBD1. The J segment lost 9 bases and the V segment lost 5 bases, leaving 15 bases of the junction unmatched. CDR1 is DFQATT, CDR2 SNEGSKA, per germline (reference sequence). This CDR3 spans 15 amino acids.

The genes are TRBV4-1 and TRBJ2-6; possibly TRBD1 or TRBD2 for D (6 bases each). Germline V lookup: CDR1 MGHRA, CDR2 YSYEKL. The CDR3 totals 19 residues. V was clipped by 1 base and J by 0 bases, with 16 bases between them. Here the CDR3 DNA reads TGCGCCAGCAGCCAAGGGGCAAGGGGGGAGGTCTCTGGGGCCAACGTCCTGACTTTC. Amino acid sequence: CASSQGARGEVSGANVLTF.

The table lists this clonotype with many counts. The rearrangement joins TRBV9 to TRBJ1-2; TRBD1 aligns across 9 bases. The V gene end was trimmed by 0 bases and the J gene end by 6 bases; junction bases not matched to a gene: 9. This CDR3 is 16 amino acids long. Germline CDR1 is SGDLS and CDR2 is YYNGEE. The CDR3 loop reads CASSVGRTGAMNGYTF. Written as DNA, the CDR3 is TGTGCCAGCAGCGTAGGCCGGACAGGGGCAATGAATGGCTACACCTTC.

The genes are TRBV14 and TRBJ2-5, with TRBD2 matching 8 bases. CDR3 length: 17 residues. Per germline, CDR1 SGHDN and CDR2 FVKESK. The J segment lost 3 bases and the V segment lost 0 bases, leaving 9 bases of the junction unmatched. CDR3 nucleotides: TGTGCCAGCAGCCAAGATCCCCGAACTAGCGGTAAAGAGACCCAGTACTTC. This translates into CASSQDPRTSGKETQYF.

This clonotype was seen ten or more times. This chain's CDR3 is CASSLAGSNSPLHF. Here the CDR3 DNA reads TGTGCCAGCAGTTTGGCAGGGTCTAATTCACCCCTCCACTTT. The rearrangement joins TRBV12-3 or TRBV12-4 to TRBJ1-6; a possible D gene is TRBD1 (5 bases). Between the trimmed V and J ends, which lost 3 bases and 6 bases, there was a span of 9 bases. This CDR3 is built from 14 residues.

This clonotype was observed many times. The gene calls are TRBV5-1 and TRBJ2-2, with D uncertain. Trimming took 0 bases from V and 7 from J, leaving 10 bases between them. The germline CDR1 and CDR2 sequences are SGHRS and YFSETQ. CDR3 length: 14 residues. The CDR3 sequence: CASSLESTDGELFF. The CDR3 nucleotides read TGCGCCAGCAGCTTGGAGTCGACCGACGGGGAGCTGTTTTTT.

This clonotype has a count of ten or more. The V and J genes are TRBV5-1 and TRBJ2-7, with D possibly TRBD1 on 5 matching bases. V shed 0 bases and J shed 0 bases, with 10 bases lying between them. Germline V gene sequence: CDR1 SGHRS, CDR2 YFSETQ. CDR3 size: 15 residues. The CDR3 protein is CASSLGQPGSYEQYF. CDR3 DNA: TGCGCCAGCAGCTTGGGACAGCCCGGCTCCTACGAGCAGTACTTC. Combining the CDR3 with reference TRBV5-1 and TRBJ2-7 gives the whole variable domain KAGVTQTPRYLIKTRGQQVTLSCSPISGHRSVSWYQQTPGQGLQFLFEYFSETQRNKGNFPGRFSGRQFSNSRSEMNVSTLELGDSALYLCASSLGQPGSYEQYFGPGTRLTVT.

The chain has TRBV10-3 and TRBJ2-7; no definite D call. The CDR3 extends over 14 amino acids. Trimming pared 10 bases from V and 2 bases from J, leaving 18 bases between. Germline lookup yields CDR1 ENHRY and CDR2 SYGVKD. The CDR3 DNA follows: TGTGCCACTAAACCTTCTACACTGGCCTACGAGCAGTACTTC. This translates into CATKPSTLAYEQYF.

This clonotype was detected many times. The V and J genes are TRBV6-6 and TRBJ1-2; a weak D match, TRBD1 (5 bases). The V end was cut by 4 bases, the J end by 9 bases, with 9 bases between. This CDR3 contains 11 residues. The germline V gene has CDR1 MNHNY and CDR2 SVGAGI (reference sequence). CDR3 DNA sequence: TGTGCCAGCAGTTGGTCAGGGAGCTACACCTTC. This codes for CASSWSGSYTF.

This clonotype was seen repeatedly, ten times or more. The chain uses TRBV20-1 and TRBJ2-7; D is perhaps TRBD1 or TRBD2 (5 bases each). V was trimmed by 4 bases and J by 4 bases, leaving 14 bases between them. Germline values: CDR1 DFQATT, CDR2 SNEGSKA (reference sequence). The CDR3 is 13 amino acids. For the CDR3, the DNA is TGCAGTGCTAACCCGGGACGGAATTACGAGCAGTACTTC. This encodes CSANPGRNYEQYF.

With regard to this clonotype: The junction departs from germline at one end; a sequencing error may be responsible. This chain uses TRBV10-3 with TRBJ1-1, with TRBD1 as a possible D gene (5 bases). The CDR3 loop spans 12 amino acids. Looked up from germline, CDR1 is ENHRY and CDR2 is SYGVKD. CDR3 protein: CAISARGTEPLF. DNA for the CDR3: TGTGCCATCAGTGCGAGGGGTACTGAACCTCTCTTT.

This clonotype was counted ten times or more. V gene TRBV9 combines with J gene TRBJ1-2; D might be TRBD1 (6 bases). V was shortened by 4 bases and J by 3 bases, with 13 bases between the two germline ends. The CDR3 runs to 14 residues. Germline CDR1 is SGDLS and CDR2 is YYNGEE. As DNA, the CDR3 is TGTGCCAGCAGCCTACAGGGACCTGACTATGGCTACACCTTC. This codes for CASSLQGPDYGYTF.

At least ten counts were recorded for this clonotype. The rearrangement joins TRBV5-1 to TRBJ2-6, with D hard to call. V dropped 0 bases and J dropped 0 bases, with 7 bases sitting between them. Per the germline V gene, CDR1 is SGHRS and CDR2 is YFSETQ. The CDR3 extends over 16 amino acids. As DNA, the CDR3 is TGCGCCAGCAGCTTGGATGTAGACTCTGGGGCCAACGTCCTGACTTTC. Residues: CASSLDVDSGANVLTF. The full variable domain, rest sourced from reference TRBV5-1 and TRBJ2-6, is KAGVTQTPRYLIKTRGQQVTLSCSPISGHRSVSWYQQTPGQGLQFLFEYFSETQRNKGNFPGRFSGRQFSNSRSEMNVSTLELGDSALYLCASSLDVDSGANVLTFGAGSRLTVL.

This clonotype has at least ten counts. The rearrangement uses TRBV27 and TRBJ2-1, with TRBD1 identical over 7 bases. The CDR3 runs to 16 residues. V gave up 3 bases and J gave up 8 bases; unmatched junction bases: 13. Germline V gene data show CDR1 as MNHEY and CDR2 as SMNVEV (reference sequence). The CDR3 protein is CASSFFRSTGVHEQFF. As DNA, the CDR3 is TGTGCCAGCAGTTTCTTTCGAAGCACAGGGGTACATGAGCAGTTCTTC.